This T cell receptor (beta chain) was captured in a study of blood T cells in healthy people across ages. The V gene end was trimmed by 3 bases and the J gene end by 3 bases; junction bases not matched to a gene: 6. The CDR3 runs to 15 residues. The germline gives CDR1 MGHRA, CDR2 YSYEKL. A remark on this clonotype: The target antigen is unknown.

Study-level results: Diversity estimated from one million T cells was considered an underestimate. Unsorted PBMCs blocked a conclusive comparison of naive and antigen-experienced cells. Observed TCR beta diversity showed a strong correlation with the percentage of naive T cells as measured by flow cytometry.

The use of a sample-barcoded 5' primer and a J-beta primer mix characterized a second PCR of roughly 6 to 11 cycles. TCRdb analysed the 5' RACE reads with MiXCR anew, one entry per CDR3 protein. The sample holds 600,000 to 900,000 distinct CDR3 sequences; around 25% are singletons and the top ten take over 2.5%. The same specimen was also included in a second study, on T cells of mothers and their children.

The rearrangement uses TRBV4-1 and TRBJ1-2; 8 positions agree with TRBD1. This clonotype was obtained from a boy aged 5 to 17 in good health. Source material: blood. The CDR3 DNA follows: TGCGCCAGCAGCCAGATCACGACAGGGGACTATGGCTACACCTTC. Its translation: CASSQITTGDYGYTF.